This T cell receptor beta chain was obtained from a study of blood T cell repertoires in COVID-19. About the research overall: Researchers got acute and convalescent COVID-19 samples from the United States, Italy and Spain. Nucleic acid was either cDNA or gDNA, and it came from T cells, B-cell-depleted T cells, or PBMCs.

In the original analysis: Researchers report that nucleated cell counts were estimated from reference gene primer amplification. The protocol was immunoSEQ multiplex PCR, while the TCRdb copy is restricted to in-frame clones and leaves out a portion. From that table come the V and J calls and clone size; the DNA was used to work out D and trimming. The table includes 120,000 or so clones, about 72% detected once. Unmatched junction bases numbered 1, after V lost 5 bases and J lost 0 bases. Looked up from germline, CDR1 is SGHAT and CDR2 is FQNNGV. The CDR3 loop spans 14 amino acids. Material for sequencing was peripheral blood. The TCR sequence derives from a woman in her sixties with acute or convalescent COVID-19. This chain links TRBV11-2 with TRBJ1-1; TRBD1 aligns across 9 bases. The CDR3 loop is CASSRDRVNTEAFF. CDR3 nucleotides: TGTGCCAGCAGCCGGGACAGGGTGAACACTGAAGCTTTCTTT.